The 31 T cell receptor beta chains listed next were all sequenced from one sample in a study of T cell changes during pregnancy in multiple sclerosis (dated by TCRdb to between 2017 and 2020). Libraries were built with the immunoSEQ multiplex PCR assay. TCRdb holds this immuneACCESS table with in-frame rearrangements only. Some clones are missing; in checked studies, unresolved V genes explain under half, and the rest has no known cause. Counted in this sample were about 38,000 clones; about 90% of them appeared once. About 0.34% of the sample belongs to the ten largest clones. Here the sequenced sample was CD4+ T cells from peripheral blood mononuclear cells, taken after pregnancy. The receptors derive from a female donor in good health, enrolled as a control in a pregnancy study.

This sequence joins TRBV11-3 and TRBJ2-1, with D possibly TRBD2 on 7 matching bases. This CDR3 is 14 amino acids long. From germline, CDR1 is SGHNT and CDR2 YENEEA. The V and J ends lost 0 bases and 7 bases respectively, with 10 bases between them. The CDR3 is CASSLEGGQNEQFF. CDR3 coding DNA: TGTGCCAGCAGCTTAGAGGGGGGGCAAAATGAGCAGTTCTTC.

The V gene is TRBV6-1, the J gene TRBJ1-2; TRBD1 matches 9 bases. The V gene end was trimmed by 6 bases and the J gene end by 2 bases; junction bases not matched to a gene: 1. CDR3 length equals 13 residues. The V gene's germline CDR1 is MNHNS and CDR2 SASEGT. CDR3 coding DNA: TGTGCCAGCAGAGGACAGGGGAACTATGGCTACACCTTC. This codes for CASRGQGNYGYTF.

This clone occurred once. Here the CDR3 reads CASSPGGRGRWNSPLHF. In DNA, the CDR3 is TGTGCCAGCAGTCCAGGTGGAAGGGGGCGCTGGAATTCACCCCTCCACTTT. V is TRBV28 and J is TRBJ1-6; 7 nucleotides agree with TRBD1. Germline lookup yields CDR1 MDHEN and CDR2 SYDVKM. The length of the CDR3 is 17 residues. V lost 5 bases, J lost 7 bases, and 14 bases stayed unmatched.

This chain connects TRBV29-1 to TRBJ2-1; TRBD2 aligns across 11 bases. The trim removed 6 bases at V and 2 bases at J, leaving 6 bases unmatched. The V gene's germline CDR1 is SQVTM and CDR2 ANQGSEA. The CDR3 is 15 amino acids. The CDR3 nucleotides read TGCAGCGTAGCTAGCGGGGGGAGGGCCTACAATGAGCAGTTCTTC. Amino acids: CSVASGGRAYNEQFF.

Written as DNA, the CDR3 is TGTGCCAGCAGCTTTTCCGGGACTGAGGGTGAAAAACTGTTTTTT. Amino acids: CASSFSGTEGEKLFF. The chain carries TRBV7-6 and TRBJ1-4, with D possibly being TRBD1 (5 bases). The CDR3 length is 15 residues. Germline lookup yields CDR1 SGHVS and CDR2 FNYEAQ. Trimming removed 3 bases from V and 7 bases from J, with 15 bases in between. Full variable domain (remainder filled in from reference TRBV7-6 and TRBJ1-4): GAGVSQSPRYKVTKRGQDVALRCDPISGHVSLYWYRQALGQGPEFLTYFNYEAQQDKSGLPNDRFSAERPEGSISTLTIQRTEQRDSAMYRCASSFSGTEGEKLFFGSGTQLSVL.

CDR3 coding DNA: TGTGTGACAGGGGCCTCTAACTATGGCTACACCTTC. Encoded protein: CVTGASNYGYTF. V is TRBV19 and J is TRBJ1-2; 8 bases are shared with TRBD1. Germline CDR1 and CDR2: LNHDA and SQIVND (reference sequence). CDR3 length: 12 amino acids.

This chain connects TRBV29-1 to TRBJ2-2; D remains ambiguous. V was cut by 4 bases and J by 1 base, with 10 bases left in between. This CDR3 spans 14 amino acids. Germline CDR1 is SQVTM and CDR2 is ANQGSEA. CDR3 sequence reads: CSVVLRKNTGELFF. Written as DNA, the CDR3 is TGCAGCGTTGTTCTGCGCAAGAACACCGGGGAGCTGTTTTTT.

The gene calls are TRBV10-3 and TRBJ1-1; 8 bases match TRBD1. The germline V gene encodes CDR1 ENHRY and CDR2 SYGVKD. The V gene end was trimmed by 6 bases and the J gene end by 3 bases; junction bases not matched to a gene: 9. The CDR3 is made up of 15 amino acids. In DNA, the CDR3 is TGTGCCATCAGCAGTCCTGACAGGGGTGACACTGAAGCTTTCTTT. Translating gives CAISSPDRGDTEAFF.

The chain recombines TRBV7-2 with TRBJ2-3, with D possibly being TRBD2 (5 bases). Trimming shortened V by 3 bases and J by 0 bases, and 13 bases separated the two germline ends. Germline assignment: CDR1 SGHTA and CDR2 FQGNSA. The CDR3 has 16 residues. CDR3 in DNA: TGTGCCAGCAGCTTTCAGACGGGAACTAGCACAGATACGCAGTATTTT. Its protein is CASSFQTGTSTDTQYF.

The chain has TRBV27 and TRBJ2-1; TRBD2 is a possible D gene (6 bases). CDR1 is MNHEY, CDR2 SMNVEV, per germline (reference sequence). The CDR3 has 12 amino acids. The ends were cut back, 7 bases at V and 10 bases at J, with 14 bases in the middle. The CDR3 nucleotides are TGTGCCAGCACGACTAGTCTTGGGGAGCAGTTCTTC. Translation gives CASTTSLGEQFF.

The chain is built from TRBV28 and TRBJ1-2; a possible D gene is TRBD1 (5 bases). The germline V gene encodes CDR1 MDHEN and CDR2 SYDVKM. The CDR3 has 12 residues. V lost 7 bases and J 4 bases, leaving 10 bases between the germline ends. CDR3 sequence reads: CASTGAPYGYTF. CDR3 in DNA: TGTGCCAGCACTGGGGCCCCCTATGGCTACACCTTC.

The chain recombines TRBV19 with TRBJ1-1, with D unclear. V was pared by 3 bases and J by 3 bases, with 8 bases between. There are 13 residues in the CDR3. Per germline, CDR1 LNHDA and CDR2 SQIVND (reference sequence). For the CDR3, the DNA is TGTGCCAGTAGTATGCGGGTTCACACTGAAGCTTTCTTT. Protein: CASSMRVHTEAFF.

This sequence joins TRBV5-4 and TRBJ2-5; 9 nucleotides match TRBD2. Germline V gives CDR1 SGHNT, CDR2 YYREEE (reference sequence). The CDR3 sequence is 16 residues long. Trimming removed 0 bases from V and 5 bases from J; junction bases left unmatched: 8. The CDR3: CASSLVFSGGPETQYF. Here the CDR3 DNA reads TGTGCCAGCAGCTTGGTTTTTAGCGGGGGCCCGGAGACCCAGTACTTC.

This clone was recorded once. The chain couples TRBV6-6 to TRBJ1-4; D not resolved. V was pared by 0 bases and J by 8 bases, with 7 bases between. Germline V gene sequence: CDR1 MNHNY, CDR2 SVGAGI (reference sequence). The CDR3 sequence is 13 residues long. The CDR3 sequence: CASSYSLSEKLFF. CDR3 DNA: TGTGCCAGCAGTTACTCCTTATCCGAAAAACTGTTTTTT.

The genes are TRBV7-2 and TRBJ2-7; 9 nucleotides line up with TRBD2. The V and J ends lost 5 bases and 2 bases, in that order; junction bases with no gene match: 7. The CDR3 runs 15 residues. Germline values: CDR1 SGHTA, CDR2 FQGNSA. CDR3 in amino acids: CASSPLGGGAYEQYF. In DNA, the CDR3 is TGTGCCAGCAGCCCCTTGGGCGGGGGGGCCTACGAGCAGTACTTC.

The V and J genes are TRBV7-9 and TRBJ1-1; TRBD1 aligns across 11 bases. Germline CDR1 and CDR2: SEHNR and FQNEAQ (reference sequence). The CDR3 spans 15 residues. The trim removed 3 bases at V and 5 bases at J, leaving 5 bases unmatched. The DNA for the CDR3 is TGTGCCAGCAGCTTCGGACAGGGGGCGACGACTGAAGCTTTCTTT. Encoded protein: CASSFGQGATTEAFF.

Written as DNA, the CDR3 is TGCAGCGTTGTAAGGCTAGCGGAGTACAATGAGCAGTTCTTC. Translated: CSVVRLAEYNEQFF. This rearrangement joins TRBV29-1 to TRBJ2-1; TRBD2 agrees at 7 bases. CDR1 is SQVTM and CDR2 is ANQGSEA in the germline V gene. Germline trimming cut 4 bases from V and 4 bases from J; bases unmatched to any gene: 7. CDR3 size: 14 residues.

The chain employs TRBV27 and TRBJ1-5, with D possibly matching TRBD1 (6 bases). CDR1 and CDR2 (germline): MNHEY, SMNVEV (reference sequence). Trimming left V 4 bases short and J 4 bases short, with 14 bases between. The CDR3 contains 15 residues. CDR3 bases: TGTGCCAGCAGTTCCTTCGGACAGCCTAATCAGCCCCAGCATTTT. Its translation is CASSSFGQPNQPQHF.

This chain uses TRBV2 with TRBJ2-7, with unresolved D. Germline CDR1 is SNHLY and CDR2 is FYNNEI. The CDR3 loop spans 13 amino acids. V lost 4 bases to trimming and J lost 3 bases, with 10 bases between them. Written as DNA, the CDR3 is TGTGCCAGCAGTGCTACAGAAAGCTACGAGCAGTACTTC. It is translated as CASSATESYEQYF.

This clone was observed once. The chain recombines TRBV10-3 with TRBJ2-5; TRBD1 aligns across 8 bases. The CDR3 has 13 residues. CDR1 ENHRY and CDR2 SYGVKD come from the germline V gene. V gave up 6 bases and J gave up 5 bases; unmatched junction bases: 5. CDR3 protein: CAISQTGDETQYF. CDR3 DNA: TGTGCCATCAGCCAGACAGGGGACGAGACCCAGTACTTC.

This clone was seen a single time. This rearrangement joins TRBV10-3 to TRBJ1-2; 10 bases align to TRBD1. V lost 6 bases and J lost 4; bases outside the gene matches: 8. Germline loops: CDR1 ENHRY, CDR2 SYGVKD. The CDR3 has 15 residues. The chain's CDR3 is CAIRPTGGNSYGYTF. In DNA form, the CDR3 reads TGTGCCATCAGACCGACAGGGGGCAATAGCTATGGCTACACCTTC.

The chain joins TRBV27 to TRBJ2-3; 13 bases are a match to TRBD2. This CDR3 spans 15 amino acids. Germline V lookup: CDR1 MNHEY, CDR2 SMNVEV (reference sequence). Trimming cost V 10 bases and J 3 bases; bases outside gene matches: 7. CDR3 in amino acids: CAIRTSGSWTDTQYF. The CDR3 coding sequence is TGTGCCATCCGGACTAGCGGGAGTTGGACAGATACGCAGTATTTT.

The chain uses TRBV19 and TRBJ1-1; weak D call: TRBD1 (5 bases). V was cut by 0 bases and J by 4 bases, with 15 bases left in between. The CDR3 is made up of 16 amino acids. Germline V gene lookup returns CDR1 LNHDA and CDR2 SQIVND (reference sequence). CDR3 sequence: CASSIDPAGLLTEAFF. The CDR3 coding sequence is TGTGCCAGTAGTATAGATCCCGCAGGGCTCCTCACTGAAGCTTTCTTT.

Written as DNA, the CDR3 is TGCGCCAGCAGCCAAGATCCGGGACTAGTCACCGGGGAGCTGTTTTTT. Its protein is CASSQDPGLVTGELFF. The chain is built from TRBV4-1 and TRBJ2-2; 8 bases are a match to TRBD2. CDR3 size: 16 residues. In germline, CDR1 is MGHRA, CDR2 YSYEKL. Trimming took 0 bases from V and 4 from J; bases not matched to a gene: 4.

The count of this clone is one. The chain joins TRBV7-7 to TRBJ1-1; no clear D. Trimming took off 2 bases at V and 1 base at J, with 5 bases between the two ends. Germline V gene sequence: CDR1 SSHAT, CDR2 FNYEAQ (reference sequence). The CDR3 totals 13 residues. DNA for the CDR3: TGTGCCAGCAGCTTACGAGAGAACACTGAAGCTTTCTTT. It is translated as CASSLRENTEAFF. The variable domain in full, with the rest retrieved from reference TRBV7-7 and TRBJ1-1, is GAGVSQSPRYKVTKRGQDVTLRCDPISSHATLYWYQQALGQGPEFLTYFNYEAQPDKSGLPSDRFSAERPEGSISTLTIQRTEQRDSAMYRCASSLRENTEAFFGQGTRLTVV.

V gene TRBV12-5 combines with J gene TRBJ2-5; a possible D gene is TRBD1 (5 bases). The CDR3 contains 13 residues. Germline lookup yields CDR1 LGHNT and CDR2 FRNRAP. V dropped 6 bases and J dropped 1 base, with 9 bases sitting between them. CDR3 bases: TGTGCTAGTGGGGGGCCGATCCAAGAGACCCAGTACTTC. As protein: CASGGPIQETQYF.

This clone was counted a few times. This chain's CDR3 is CASSITGGAPTF. The CDR3 DNA follows: TGTGCCAGTAGTATAACAGGGGGTGCTCCCACCTTC. J is TRBJ1-2 and V is TRBV19, with 8 bases that match TRBD1. The junction had 6 bases not matched to a gene; V was cut back by 2 bases and J by 13 bases. Germline values: CDR1 LNHDA, CDR2 SQIVND (reference sequence). The CDR3 covers 12 residues.

This clone came up a few times. The chain is built from TRBV11-1 and TRBJ1-1; D is unresolved. V lost 5 bases and J lost 8, with 12 bases in between. The CDR3 contains 12 residues. The germline V gene encodes CDR1 SGHAT and CDR2 FQDESV (reference sequence). CDR3 DNA sequence: TGTGCCAGCAGCCGAGAGGGCAGAGAAGCTTTCTTT. This gives the protein CASSREGREAFF.

This clone came up once. The J gene is TRBJ2-2, the V gene TRBV11-3; no firm D call. The CDR3 totals 15 residues. V gave up 1 base and J gave up 7 bases, with 13 bases separating them. Per the germline V gene, CDR1 is SGHNT and CDR2 is YENEEA. CDR3 in DNA: TGTGCCAGCAGCTTAGTCGTTAGCAGTGGCGGGGAGCTGTTTTTT. Its protein is CASSLVVSSGGELFF. The full variable domain, in which reference TRBV11-3 and TRBJ2-2 provide the parts outside the CDR3, is EAGVVQSPRYKIIEKKQPVAFWCNPISGHNTLYWYLQNLGQGPELLIRYENEEAVDDSQLPKDRFSAERLKGVDSTLKIQPAELGDSAVYLCASSLVVSSGGELFFGEGSRLTVL.

The V and J genes are TRBV5-6 and TRBJ2-2; 9 bases agree with TRBD2. The trim removed 3 bases at V and 4 bases at J, leaving 10 bases unmatched. Germline loops: CDR1 SGHDT, CDR2 YYEEEE. The CDR3 runs 17 residues. DNA of the CDR3: TGTGCCAGCAGCTCATCCCGACTAGCGGACCTCACCGGGGAGCTGTTTTTT. Translating it yields CASSSSRLADLTGELFF. The whole variable domain, filled in from reference TRBV5-6 and TRBJ2-2, reads DAGVTQSPTHLIKTRGQQVTLRCSPKSGHDTVSWYQQALGQGPQFIFQYYEEEERQRGNFPDRFSGHQFPNYSSELNVNALLLGDSALYLCASSSSRLADLTGELFFGEGSRLTVL.

The chain links TRBV9 to TRBJ2-3; 14 bases line up with TRBD2. Trimming cost V 3 bases and J 5 bases; bases outside gene matches: 8. From germline, CDR1 is SGDLS and CDR2 YYNGEE. CDR3 size: 17 residues. The CDR3 reads CASSARLAGGLIDTQYF. The CDR3 DNA sequence: TGTGCCAGCAGCGCCCGACTAGCGGGGGGGCTCATAGATACGCAGTATTTT.